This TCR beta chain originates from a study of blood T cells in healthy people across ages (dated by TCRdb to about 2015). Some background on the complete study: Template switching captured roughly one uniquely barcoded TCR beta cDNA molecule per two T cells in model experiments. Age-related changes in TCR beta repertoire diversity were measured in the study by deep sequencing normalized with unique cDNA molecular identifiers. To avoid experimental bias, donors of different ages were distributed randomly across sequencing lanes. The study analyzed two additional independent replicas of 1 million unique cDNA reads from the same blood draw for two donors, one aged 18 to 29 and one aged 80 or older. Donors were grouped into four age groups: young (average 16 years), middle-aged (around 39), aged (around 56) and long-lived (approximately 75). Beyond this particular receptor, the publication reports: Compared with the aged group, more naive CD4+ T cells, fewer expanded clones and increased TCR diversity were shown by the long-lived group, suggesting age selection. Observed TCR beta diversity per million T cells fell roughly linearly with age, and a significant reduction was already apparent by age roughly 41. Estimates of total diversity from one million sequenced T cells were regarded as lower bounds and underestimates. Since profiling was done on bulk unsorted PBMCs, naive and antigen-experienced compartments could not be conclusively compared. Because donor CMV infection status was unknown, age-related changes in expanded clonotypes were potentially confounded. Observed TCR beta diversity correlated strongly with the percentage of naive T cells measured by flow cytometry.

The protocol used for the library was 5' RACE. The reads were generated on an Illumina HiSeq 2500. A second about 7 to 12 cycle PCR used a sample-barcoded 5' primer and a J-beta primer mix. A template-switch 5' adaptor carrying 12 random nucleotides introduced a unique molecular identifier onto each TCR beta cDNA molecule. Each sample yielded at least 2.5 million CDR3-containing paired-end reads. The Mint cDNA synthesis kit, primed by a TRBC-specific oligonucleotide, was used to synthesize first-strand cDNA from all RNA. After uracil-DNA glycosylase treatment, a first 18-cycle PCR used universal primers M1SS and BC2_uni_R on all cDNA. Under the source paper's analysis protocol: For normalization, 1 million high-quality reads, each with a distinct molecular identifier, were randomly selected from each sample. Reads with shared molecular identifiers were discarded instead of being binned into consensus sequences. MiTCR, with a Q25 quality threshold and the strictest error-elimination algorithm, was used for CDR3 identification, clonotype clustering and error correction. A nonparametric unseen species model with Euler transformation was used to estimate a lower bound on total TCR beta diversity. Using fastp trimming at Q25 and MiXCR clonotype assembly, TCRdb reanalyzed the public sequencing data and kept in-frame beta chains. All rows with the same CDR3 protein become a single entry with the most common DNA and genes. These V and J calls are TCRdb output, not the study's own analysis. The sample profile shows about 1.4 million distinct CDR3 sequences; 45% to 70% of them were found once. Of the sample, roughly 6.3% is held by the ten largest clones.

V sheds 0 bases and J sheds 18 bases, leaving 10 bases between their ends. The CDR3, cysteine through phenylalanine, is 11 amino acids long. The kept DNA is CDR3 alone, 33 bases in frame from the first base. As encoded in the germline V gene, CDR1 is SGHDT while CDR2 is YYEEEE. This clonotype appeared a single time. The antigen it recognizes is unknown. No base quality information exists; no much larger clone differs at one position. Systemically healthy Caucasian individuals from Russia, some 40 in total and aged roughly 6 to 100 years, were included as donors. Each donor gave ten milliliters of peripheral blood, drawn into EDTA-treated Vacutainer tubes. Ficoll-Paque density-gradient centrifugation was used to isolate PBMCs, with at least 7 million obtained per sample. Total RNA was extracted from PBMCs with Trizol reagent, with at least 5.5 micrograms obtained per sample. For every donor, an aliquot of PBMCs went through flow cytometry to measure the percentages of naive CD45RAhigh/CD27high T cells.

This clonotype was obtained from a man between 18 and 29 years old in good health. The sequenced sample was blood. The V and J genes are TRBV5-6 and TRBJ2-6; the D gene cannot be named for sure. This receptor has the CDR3 CASSLVGYPTF. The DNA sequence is TGTGCCAGCAGCTTGGTCGGCTACCCGACTTTC.